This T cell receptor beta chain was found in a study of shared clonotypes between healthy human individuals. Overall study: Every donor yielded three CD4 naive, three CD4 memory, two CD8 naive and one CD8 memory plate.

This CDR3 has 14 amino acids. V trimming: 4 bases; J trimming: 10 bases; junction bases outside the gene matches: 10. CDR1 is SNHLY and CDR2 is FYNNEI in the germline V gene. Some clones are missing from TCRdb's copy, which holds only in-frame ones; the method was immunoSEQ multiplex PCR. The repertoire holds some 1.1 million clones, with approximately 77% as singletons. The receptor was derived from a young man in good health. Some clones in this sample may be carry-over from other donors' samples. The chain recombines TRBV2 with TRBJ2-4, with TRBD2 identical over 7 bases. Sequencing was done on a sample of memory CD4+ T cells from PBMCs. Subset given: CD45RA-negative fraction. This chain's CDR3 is CASSAPPGGWIQYF. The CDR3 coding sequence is TGTGCCAGCAGTGCTCCCCCGGGGGGATGGATTCAGTACTTC.